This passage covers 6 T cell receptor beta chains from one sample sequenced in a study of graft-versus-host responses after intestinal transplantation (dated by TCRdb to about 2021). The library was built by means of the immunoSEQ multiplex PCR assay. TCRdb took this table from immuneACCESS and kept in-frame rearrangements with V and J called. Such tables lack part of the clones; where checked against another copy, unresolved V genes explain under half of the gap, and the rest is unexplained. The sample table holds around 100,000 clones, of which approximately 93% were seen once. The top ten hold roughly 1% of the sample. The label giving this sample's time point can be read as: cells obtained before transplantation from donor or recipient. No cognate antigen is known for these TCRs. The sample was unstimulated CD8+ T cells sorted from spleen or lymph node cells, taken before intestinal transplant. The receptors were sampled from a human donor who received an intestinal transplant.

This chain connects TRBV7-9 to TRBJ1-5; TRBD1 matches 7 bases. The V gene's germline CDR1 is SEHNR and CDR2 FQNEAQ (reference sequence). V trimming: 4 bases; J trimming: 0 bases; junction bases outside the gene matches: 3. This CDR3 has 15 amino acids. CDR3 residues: CASSSTGSSNQPQHF. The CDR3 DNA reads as TGTGCCAGCAGCTCGACAGGGTCTAGCAATCAGCCCCAGCATTTT.

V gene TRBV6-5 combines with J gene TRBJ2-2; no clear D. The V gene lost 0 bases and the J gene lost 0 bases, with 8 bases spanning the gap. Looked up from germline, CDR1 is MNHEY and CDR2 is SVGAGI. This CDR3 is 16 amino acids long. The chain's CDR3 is CASSYSFWTNTGELFF. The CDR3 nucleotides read TGTGCCAGCAGTTACTCGTTCTGGACGAACACCGGGGAGCTGTTTTTT.

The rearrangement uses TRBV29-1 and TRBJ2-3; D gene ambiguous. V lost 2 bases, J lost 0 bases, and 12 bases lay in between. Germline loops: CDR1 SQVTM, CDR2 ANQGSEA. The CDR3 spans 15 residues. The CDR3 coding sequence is TGCAGCGTTGAACCGCCAGGTACTAGCACAGATACGCAGTATTTT. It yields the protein CSVEPPGTSTDTQYF.

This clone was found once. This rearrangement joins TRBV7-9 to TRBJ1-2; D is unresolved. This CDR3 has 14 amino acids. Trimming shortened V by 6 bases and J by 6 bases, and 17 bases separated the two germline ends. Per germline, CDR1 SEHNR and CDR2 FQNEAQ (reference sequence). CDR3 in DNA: TGTGCCAGCAGTAAGGGAAGGGTGTTGCATGGCTACACCTTC. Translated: CASSKGRVLHGYTF.

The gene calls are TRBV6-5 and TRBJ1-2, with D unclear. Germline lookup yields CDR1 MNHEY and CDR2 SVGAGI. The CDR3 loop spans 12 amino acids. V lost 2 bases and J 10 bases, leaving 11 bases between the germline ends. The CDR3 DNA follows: TGTGCCAGCAGTTACGAGGGTTCTGCCTACACCTTC. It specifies CASSYEGSAYTF.

The CDR3 coding sequence is TGTGCCAGCAGTGAGCTAGCGGGCTGGGGAGATACGCAGTATTTT. Protein sequence: CASSELAGWGDTQYF. The chain couples TRBV2 to TRBJ2-3; 8 bases are shared with TRBD2. The CDR3 has 15 residues. The V segment lost 3 bases and the J segment 5 bases; nucleotides outside the gene matches: 7. The germline gives CDR1 SNHLY, CDR2 FYNNEI.